Below are 27 T cell receptor beta chains sequenced from a single sample in a study of OX40 agonist ivuxolimab in advanced cancers. Measured with immunoSEQ multiplex PCR; TCRdb has only the in-frame clones, and not every one. The sample has roughly 28,000 clones, under 80% seen once. The sequenced sample was CD4+ or CD8+ T cells sorted from blood, obtained in a trial of the OX40 agonist ivuxolimab. The receptor source for this set is an adult with an advanced solid tumor such as melanoma, head and neck, liver or kidney cancer.

The chain has TRBV6-5 and TRBJ2-5; no firm D call. CDR3 size: 13 residues. Trimming stripped 5 bases from V and 3 bases from J, with 10 bases between. The germline CDR1 and CDR2 sequences are MNHEY and SVGAGI. The chain's CDR3 is CASSPQDKETQYF. The DNA for the CDR3 is TGTGCCAGCAGTCCTCAGGATAAAGAGACCCAGTACTTC.

The J gene is TRBJ1-2, the V gene TRBV6-5, with 8 bases that match TRBD1. This CDR3 contains 15 residues. Looked up from germline, CDR1 is MNHEY and CDR2 is SVGAGI. Losses at the gene ends were 0 bases for V and 5 bases for J; bases not matched to a gene: 5. CDR3 DNA sequence: TGTGCCAGCAGTTACTCGATGACAGGGGAGTATGGCTACACCTTC. Protein sequence: CASSYSMTGEYGYTF.

The rearrangement links TRBV11-3 to TRBJ2-3; D ambiguous. The V end was cut by 5 bases, the J end by 0 bases, with 12 bases between. CDR1 is SGHNT and CDR2 is YENEEA in the germline V gene. The CDR3 totals 15 residues. CDR3 region: CASSPLLSSTDTQYF. In DNA form, the CDR3 reads TGTGCCAGCAGCCCCCTCCTGTCTAGCACAGATACGCAGTATTTT.

This clone was found once. V is TRBV5-6 and J is TRBJ1-1, with TRBD1 identical over 10 bases. The germline CDR1 and CDR2 sequences are SGHDT and YYEEEE. The CDR3 sequence is 16 residues long. Trimming took 3 bases from V and 2 from J; bases not matched to a gene: 7. In DNA, the CDR3 is TGTGCCAGCAGCTATCCGGGACAGGGGACAAACACTGAAGCTTTCTTT. It yields the protein CASSYPGQGTNTEAFF.

The chain uses TRBV6-1 and TRBJ1-1, with D perhaps TRBD1 (5 bases). The length of the CDR3 is 15 residues. Germline assignment: CDR1 MNHNS and CDR2 SASEGT. The V end was cut by 0 bases, the J end by 3 bases, with 11 bases between. Here the CDR3 reads CASSEATLGDTEAFF. The CDR3 bases are TGTGCCAGCAGTGAAGCGACATTGGGGGACACTGAAGCTTTCTTT.

The rearrangement uses TRBV10-2 and TRBJ2-7, with TRBD2 as a possible D gene (5 bases). The V gene lost 8 bases and the J gene lost 3 bases, with 8 bases spanning the gap. CDR1 is WSHSY, CDR2 SAAADI, per germline. The CDR3 has 11 residues. DNA of the CDR3: TGCGCCAGCGGGAGAGTCTACGAGCAGTACTTC. This translates into CASGRVYEQYF.

The genes are TRBV5-6 and TRBJ1-2, with D tentatively TRBD1 (5 bases). The CDR3 spans 12 residues. CDR1 is SGHDT and CDR2 is YYEEEE in the germline V gene. V was pared by 3 bases and J by 8 bases, with 11 bases between. The CDR3 DNA reads TGTGCCAGCAGCTGGGGGGTGAAGGGCTACACCTTC. Its protein is CASSWGVKGYTF.

The chain combines TRBV7-3 with TRBJ2-3, with D perhaps TRBD1 (6 bases). Germline-derived CDR1 and CDR2 are SGHTA and FQGTGA. This CDR3 is 15 amino acids long. Trimming stripped 4 bases from V and 5 bases from J, with 16 bases between. This chain's CDR3 is CASSSTTLTGDTQYF. The CDR3 DNA reads TGTGCCAGCAGCTCCACAACCCTGACAGGAGATACGCAGTATTTT.

This clone is termed medium-sized (0.01 to 0.1%). This chain connects TRBV30 to TRBJ1-5; the D is unclear. CDR1 and CDR2 from the germline V gene are GTSNPN and SVGIG (reference sequence). This CDR3 region has 13 residues. Deletions cut 0 bases from V and 4 bases from J, with 7 bases between. As DNA, the CDR3 is TGTGCCTGGAGTGTCGACACTAATCAGCCCCAGCATTTT. Protein: CAWSVDTNQPQHF.

The V call is TRBV5-1, the J call TRBJ2-7, with 7 bases fitting TRBD1. The CDR3 has 13 amino acids. Losses at the gene ends were 2 bases for V and 2 bases for J; bases not matched to a gene: 1. Per germline, CDR1 SGHRS and CDR2 YFSETQ. In DNA, the CDR3 is TGCGCCAGCAGCTTTGGGACAGCCTACGAGCAGTACTTC. Residues: CASSFGTAYEQYF.

V is TRBV2 and J is TRBJ2-7; D remains unclear. This CDR3 region has 14 residues. Germline V gene sequence: CDR1 SNHLY, CDR2 FYNNEI. V lost 2 bases and J 3 bases, leaving 11 bases between the germline ends. The CDR3 DNA reads as TGTGCCAGCAGTGAACTCGGGCACCGCTACGAGCAGTACTTC. Residues: CASSELGHRYEQYF.

The rearrangement links TRBV2 to TRBJ1-2; no reliable D call. The CDR3 is 13 residues long. From germline, CDR1 is SNHLY and CDR2 FYNNEI. The V gene lost 6 bases and the J gene lost 6 bases, with 14 bases spanning the gap. Written as DNA, the CDR3 is TGTGCCAGCAGCCAACCCAGAGGACATGGCTACACCTTC. Amino acids: CASSQPRGHGYTF.

The genes are TRBV16 and TRBJ2-7, with D possibly matching TRBD1 (5 bases). This CDR3 is built from 12 residues. Per germline, CDR1 KGHSY and CDR2 FQNENV. The V gene lost 4 bases and the J gene lost 3 bases, with 7 bases spanning the gap. Here the CDR3 DNA reads TGTGCCAGCAGCCGGCAGGGCTACGAGCAGTACTTC. Amino acid sequence: CASSRQGYEQYF. Drawing the rest from reference TRBV16 and TRBJ2-7, the complete variable domain is GEEVAQTPKHLVRGEGQKAKLYCAPIKGHSYVFWYQQVLKNEFKFLISFQNENVFDETGMPKERFSAKCLPNSPCSLEIQATKLEDSAVYFCASSRQGYEQYFGPGTRLTVT.

The chain recombines TRBV4-1 with TRBJ2-7; D not certain. The CDR3 consists of 12 residues. Germline CDR1 reads MGHRA; CDR2 reads YSYEKL. With 1 base removed from V and 9 bases from J, the gap between germline ends came to 10 bases. The CDR3 sequence is CASSQGVGRQYF. DNA for the CDR3: TGCGCCAGCAGCCAAGGGGTTGGTCGGCAGTACTTC.

The chain uses TRBV7-9 and TRBJ2-5; D is perhaps TRBD1 (5 bases). In germline, CDR1 is SEHNR, CDR2 FQNEAQ (reference sequence). This CDR3 region has 13 residues. Deletions cut 4 bases from V and 2 bases from J, with 8 bases between. The CDR3 spells CASSWGIQETQYF. CDR3 bases: TGTGCCAGCAGCTGGGGCATACAAGAGACCCAGTACTTC.

V and J are TRBV28 and TRBJ1-1; a weak D match, TRBD1 (5 bases). V was clipped by 5 bases and J by 8 bases, with 18 bases between them. Germline V lookup: CDR1 MDHEN, CDR2 SYDVKM. This CDR3 has 14 residues. CDR3 DNA: TGTGCCAGCAGTCCCACAACCCAGAGGGGCGAAGCTTTCTTT. Amino acids: CASSPTTQRGEAFF.

This clone has a handful of counts. The chain carries TRBV10-1 and TRBJ1-1; weak D call: TRBD1 (5 bases). Germline V gene data show CDR1 as WNHNN and CDR2 as SYGVQD (reference sequence). The CDR3 is made up of 20 amino acids. Trimming left V 2 bases short and J 3 bases short, with 28 bases between. CDR3 protein: CASSETTRVGDTPGYTEAFF. Written as DNA, the CDR3 is TGCGCCAGCAGTGAGACCACCCGGGTAGGGGATACCCCAGGGTACACTGAAGCTTTCTTT.

Worth noting for this clone: One end of the junction varies from germline; a read error may be responsible. J is TRBJ2-5 and V is TRBV7-7, with D perhaps TRBD2 (5 bases). CDR1 and CDR2 from the germline V gene are SSHAT and FNYEAQ (reference sequence). CDR3 length equals 13 residues. In DNA, the CDR3 is TGTGCTAGCAGCCAAGGACTGCAAGAGACCCAGTACTTC. This codes for CASSQGLQETQYF. The entire variable domain, with the rest obtained from reference TRBV7-7 and TRBJ2-5, is as follows: GAGVSQSPRYKVTKRGQDVTLRCDPISSHATLYWYQQALGQGPEFLTYFNYEAQPDKSGLPSDRFSAERPEGSISTLTIQRTEQRDSAMYRCASSQGLQETQYFGPGTRLLVL.

The rearrangement joins TRBV9 to TRBJ1-5; D not certain. Trimming removed 3 bases from V and 7 bases from J, with 11 bases in between. The germline CDR1 and CDR2 sequences are SGDLS and YYNGEE. This CDR3 contains 13 residues. In DNA, the CDR3 is TGTGCCAGCAGCGGGGTCTGGGGACAGCCCCAGCATTTT. It is translated as CASSGVWGQPQHF.

The genes are TRBV28 and TRBJ2-7; TRBD1 matches at 7 bases. J lost 3 bases, V lost 7 bases, and 9 bases had no gene match. Germline loops: CDR1 MDHEN, CDR2 SYDVKM. CDR3 size: 14 residues. For the CDR3, the DNA is TGTGCCAGCACTCTCCCAGACAGGGTCTACGAGCAGTACTTC. Its protein product is CASTLPDRVYEQYF. The complete variable domain, with remaining parts taken from reference TRBV28 and TRBJ2-7, reads DVKVTQSSRYLVKRTGEKVFLECVQDMDHENMFWYRQDPGLGLRLIYFSYDVKMKEKGDIPEGYSVSREKKERFSLILESASTNQTSMYLCASTLPDRVYEQYFGPGTRLTVT.

The V and J genes are TRBV2 and TRBJ2-1; no clear D gene. The CDR3 runs to 17 residues. V was cut by 4 bases and J by 0 bases, with 16 bases left in between. Germline V gene lookup returns CDR1 SNHLY and CDR2 FYNNEI. CDR3 amino acids: CASSGYRAQSSYNEQFF. CDR3 sequence (DNA): TGTGCCAGCAGTGGATACAGAGCGCAGAGCTCCTACAATGAGCAGTTCTTC. The variable domain in full, completed from reference TRBV2 and TRBJ2-1, reads EPEVTQTPSHQVTQMGQEVILRCVPISNHLYFYWYRQILGQKVEFLVSFYNNEISEKSEIFDDQFSVERPDGSNFTLKIRSTKLEDSAMYFCASSGYRAQSSYNEQFFGPGTRLTVL.

This chain uses TRBV7-9 with TRBJ1-1, with D unclear. Trimming removed 5 bases from V and 3 bases from J, with 10 bases in between. Per the germline V gene, CDR1 is SEHNR and CDR2 is FQNEAQ (reference sequence). The CDR3 totals 13 residues. CDR3 sequence: CASSLGWDTEAFF. In nucleotides, the CDR3 is TGTGCCAGCAGCCTCGGCTGGGACACTGAAGCTTTCTTT.

The J gene is TRBJ2-7, the V gene TRBV7-9; D unresolved. Germline values: CDR1 SEHNR, CDR2 FQNEAQ (reference sequence). CDR3 length: 12 amino acids. Trimming pared 5 bases from V and 7 bases from J, leaving 12 bases between. Here the CDR3 reads CASSVMLREQYF. For the CDR3, the DNA is TGTGCCAGCAGCGTTATGCTACGAGAGCAGTACTTC.

The CDR3 spells CASRPIAGAFSYEQYF. The CDR3 coding sequence is TGTGCCAGCAGGCCCATCGCGGGGGCGTTCTCCTACGAGCAGTACTTC. This chain joins TRBV27 and TRBJ2-7; a possible D gene is TRBD2 (7 bases). CDR3 size: 16 residues. V dropped 6 bases and J dropped 0 bases, with 18 bases sitting between them. Germline-derived CDR1 and CDR2 are MNHEY and SMNVEV (reference sequence).

The rearrangement links TRBV5-4 to TRBJ2-1; 13 bases fit TRBD2. With V trimmed by 4 bases and J by 8 bases, 6 bases remained unmatched. The length of the CDR3 is 15 residues. Germline CDR1 reads SGHNT; CDR2 reads YYREEE (reference sequence). In DNA, the CDR3 is TGTGCCAGCAGCCCGGGACTAGCGGGGTTAGATGAGCAGTTCTTC. Translation gives CASSPGLAGLDEQFF.

The chain joins TRBV21-1 to TRBJ2-5; TRBD2 is the table's D call and was not checked against the DNA. TRBV21-1 is recorded as a pseudogene. The CDR3 totals 15 residues. The CDR3 DNA reads as TGTGCCAGCAGCAAAGCCGGAGTCGGGCAAGAGACCCAGTACTTC. This encodes CASSKAGVGQETQYF.

In regard to this clone: Other DNA sequences of this sample code for an identical CDR3. This sequence joins TRBV19 and TRBJ2-2; D not resolved. The CDR3 is made up of 13 amino acids. CDR1 and CDR2 from the germline V gene are LNHDA and SQIVND (reference sequence). V lost 3 bases and J lost 5, with 7 bases in between. DNA of the CDR3: TGTGCCAGTAGTATTGTGGGTACCGGGGAGCTGTTTTTT. It codes for CASSIVGTGELFF. Combining the CDR3 with reference TRBV19 and TRBJ2-2 gives the whole variable domain DGGITQSPKYLFRKEGQNVTLSCEQNLNHDAMYWYRQDPGQGLRLIYYSQIVNDFQKGDIAEGYSVSREKKESFPLTVTSAQKNPTAFYLCASSIVGTGELFFGEGSRLTVL.